The present T cell receptor beta chain was sequenced within a study of T-cell reconstitution after alpha-beta-depleted transplantation in children. A TCRbeta library incorporating unique molecular identifiers was prepared. TCRdb used MiXCR to reprocess the PCR reads, holding one entry per CDR3 protein. The data contain some 500,000 distinct CDR3 sequences, around 16% of them singletons. Germline V CDR1 and CDR2: SEHNR, FQNEAQ (reference sequence). The CDR3 runs to 15 residues. The V and J ends lost 7 bases and 4 bases respectively, with 16 bases between them. The chain employs TRBV7-9 and TRBJ1-4; D uncertain. The source was PBMCs from the stem cell graft donor, collected from the stem cell graft. The receptor was derived from a human donor who donated a stem cell graft to a child with acute lymphoblastic leukemia. CDR3 amino acids: CASTDLGGLNEKLFF. DNA for the CDR3: TGTGCCAGCACCGACCTCGGAGGGCTTAATGAAAAACTGTTTTTT. The whole variable domain, remainder taken from reference TRBV7-9 and TRBJ1-4, is DTGVSQNPRHKITKRGQNVTFRCDPISEHNRLYWYRQTLGQGPEFLTYFQNEAQLEKSRLLSDRFSAERPKGSFSTLEIQRTEQGDSAMYLCASTDLGGLNEKLFFGSGTQLSVL.